Given below is one T cell receptor beta chain in context. It lacks a known antigen. No much larger clonotype is one base removed from it; base qualities were not supplied. The CDR3 runs 12 amino acids, cysteine and phenylalanine included. The read is trimmed to its CDR3 DNA, 36 bases read in frame from base 1. V and J are truncated by 5 bases and 5 bases respectively, leaving an intervening sequence of 10 bases. CDR1 and CDR2 were assigned from the germline V gene (reference sequence) as SEHNR and FQNEAQ. In the paper's terms, the treatment or condition label means: roughly ten-day PBMC culture with coronavirus spike peptide pools or control peptides (ViraFEST assay). The ViraFEST assay, used in the study, expanded antigen-specific T cells with peptide pools and then identified the expanded clonotypes through TCR sequencing. The positive SARS-CoV-2 PCR tests of the convalescent patients were dated from March to December 2020, before the Alpha, Beta and Delta variants emerged in the United States. Each well held two million PBMCs cultured with roughly 10 ug/ml peptide pools in IMDM containing approximately 5% human AB serum and approximately 10 IU/ml IL-2. On days 3 and 7, half of the culture medium was replaced with fresh IL-2-containing medium. Once the cells had been in culture for roughly 10 days, the EasySep CD4+ T cell isolation kit was used to isolate CD4+ T cells by negative selection. PBMCs were separated from whole blood using Ficoll-Paque Plus gradient centrifugation and then either used fresh or cryopreserved at -140C. Triplicate wells were generally used for each culture condition.

Library generation was performed with PCR. DNA from cultured CD4+ T cells was subjected to TCR sequencing with the Oncomine TCR Beta short-read assay at the Johns Hopkins FTIC core. The QIAamp micro DNA kit was used to extract genomic DNA from the cultured CD4+ T cells. Oncomine TCR Beta libraries from cultured CD4+ T cells were pooled using unique dual indexes and sequenced on an Illumina iSeq 100. Turning to the authors' computational methods: Non-productive sequences were removed, and CDR3s not starting with C, not ending with F or W, or shorter than 7 amino acids were discarded. Antigen-specific clonotypes were identified using the MANAFEST web application through comparison of peptide-stimulated wells with reference and other culture wells. An FDR below 0.05, an odds ratio above 5, and a productive frequency above 0.1% in at least two of three replicate wells were required for clones to be considered positive. Clonotypes that were significantly expanded in both SARS-CoV-2 spike wells and at least one common cold coronavirus spike condition were defined as cross-reactive. CDR3 homology was assessed with Levenshtein distances (stringdist) and unrooted phylogenetic trees (ape) in R version 3.6.1. The public reads were run again by TCRdb, first through fastp at Q25 and then through MiXCR, and only productive beta chains were kept. Every entry covers one CDR3 protein and lists the most common genes and DNA from its rows. TCRdb's processing, not the authors' own work, is the source of the V and J calls. Counted in this sample were 7,500 to 10,000 distinct CDR3 sequences; about 65% of them appeared once. The ten largest clones represent around 9% of the sample.

The data are from a study of vaccination and CD4 T cells after COVID-19 (dated by TCRdb to between 2021 and 2022). In terms of the full investigation: SARS-CoV-2 positivity had been established in the convalescent patients by nasal swab PCR, and mild disease was recorded in several of these patients and severe disease in one. The convalescent cohort included six males and four females, with two Hispanic individuals, seven Caucasians, two Asians and one multiracial person. Two doses of either the Pfizer-BioNTech BNT162b2 vaccine (n=8) or the Moderna mRNA-1273 vaccine (n=2) were administered to participants. Post-COVID blood samples from convalescent patients were collected a median of roughly 100 days after diagnosis, with a range of about 35 to 180 days. Post-vaccine blood samples were obtained a median of around 67 days after the second vaccine dose, with a range of roughly 12 to 250 days. For stimulating the cultures, overlapping spike peptide pools were used, derived from SARS-CoV-2 as well as from the common cold coronaviruses HCoV-NL63, HCoV-OC43 and HCoV-229E. Control cultures used a CEFX viral epitope pool as positive control, an HIV-1 Nef peptide pool as negative control, or no peptide. In around nine COVID-19 convalescent patients and a few infection-naive healthy vaccine recipients, the spike-specific CD4+ TCR repertoire before mRNA vaccination was compared with the repertoire after mRNA vaccination. The paper as a whole reports these results and caveats: Relatively few convalescent patients were included in the study, and early timepoints after natural infection were not analyzed. Of the vaccine-specific clones in convalescent patients, 304 of 307, or nearly all, reacted only to SARS-CoV-2 spike and did not cross-react with common cold coronaviruses. Although the median number of SARS-CoV-2-reactive clonotypes went up from roughly 19 after infection to 38 after vaccination, the increase was not significant. Among the post-vaccine SARS-CoV-2-reactive clones in convalescent patients, a median 86.3% showed up only after vaccination, which suggests vaccine-specific priming.

This receptor was obtained from a human donor who had recovered from COVID-19. Sequencing used CD4+ T cells from blood, cultured in vitro, obtained before SARS-CoV-2 vaccination. This chain joins TRBV7-9 to TRBJ2-7, with the D gene call left open. The nucleotides read TGTGCCAGCAGCGCTCGTAATAACGAGCAGTACTTC. Its translation reads: CASSARNNEQYF. Beyond the CDR3, the reference TRBV7-9 and TRBJ2-7 genes provide the residues; the full variable domain reads: DTGVSQNPRHKITKRGQNVTFRCDPISEHNRLYWYRQTLGQGPEFLTYFQNEAQLEKSRLLSDRFSAERPKGSFSTLEIQRTEQGDSAMYLCASSARNNEQYFGPGTRLTVT.